Sequencing of this TCR beta chain was carried out in a study of T-cell memory formation after mild COVID-19. On this clonotype itself: Its antigen is not identified.

From germline, CDR1 is LGHNA and CDR2 YSLEER. The V gene lost 1 base and the J gene lost 6 bases, with 13 bases spanning the gap. This CDR3 is built from 16 residues. Each CDR3 protein gets one entry after TCRdb re-called the 5' RACE reads with MiXCR. This sample has approximately 250,000 distinct CDR3 sequences; over 15% occur once, and the top ten carry roughly 21%. Findings and limits, study-wide: In second-wave clones peaking day 37, SARS-CoV-2 specificity remained unconfirmed.

The sample taken for sequencing was PBMCs or a T cell subset sorted from them (not recorded which). This chain connects TRBV4-3 to TRBJ1-6; tentatively, D is TRBD1 (5 bases). The clonotype originates from a young man who had mild COVID-19 (a few samples of this study predate the infection). Cell type and time point are not known. The CDR3 region is CASSQGWGPSNSPLHF. The CDR3 nucleotides are TGCGCCAGCAGCCAAGGATGGGGACCTAGTAATTCACCCCTCCACTTT.